This TCR beta chain was recovered during a study of cytotoxic CD8 clonotypes in ibrutinib-treated CLL. In the study overall: Responses: roughly 25 partial, 2 complete; after median around 64 months, around 15 stayed remitted, around 12 progressed. Samples had a mean of roughly 260,000 productive templates and 90,000 or so productive rearrangements.

Assay: immunoSEQ multiplex PCR; the TCRdb copy retains only in-frame clones and omits some. The sample holds approximately 200,000 clones, approximately 72% seen once. Study-wide points: Treatment left the uncommon public clonotypes either contracted or stable in frequency. Clonality, elevated at ibrutinib response, dropped back toward baseline at progression.

V lost 0 bases and J lost 4; bases outside the gene matches: 11. Per germline, CDR1 SGHNT and CDR2 YYREEE (reference sequence). CDR3 length: 18 residues. About this clone itself: What it recognizes is unknown.

This chain connects TRBV5-4 to TRBJ2-1, with 9 nucleotides matching TRBD2. The receptor was derived from a human donor with chronic lymphocytic leukemia. The sequences come from PBMCs, collected after 24 months of ibrutinib treatment. In DNA, the CDR3 is TGTGCCAGCAGCTTGGTCTTCAAGCGGGAGGCCCTATACAATGAGCAGTTCTTC. It yields the protein CASSLVFKREALYNEQFF.